Below, one T cell receptor beta chain is given with its context. Its target is unknown. This specimen comes from a study of OX40 agonist ivuxolimab in advanced cancers. Study in general: The study enrolled dose-escalation patients with hepatocellular carcinoma, melanoma, renal cell or head and neck cancer. Participants, about 83% male, averaged roughly 59 years of age, ranging from 23 to 79.

Sequencing was performed with immunoSEQ multiplex PCR; in TCRdb, only in-frame clones are kept and a portion is missing. The sample lists over 45,000 clones, around 83% occurring once. V was pared by 0 bases and J by 2 bases, with 9 bases between. The CDR3 totals 14 residues. Germline V gene data show CDR1 as SGHDT and CDR2 as YYEEEE. Points from the study as a whole: Compared with others, partial responders at 0.1-3.0 mg/kg displayed clonal expansion among the lowest.

This receptor was obtained from an adult with an advanced solid tumor such as melanoma, head and neck, liver or kidney cancer. This material consisted of CD4+ or CD8+ T cells sorted from blood, taken in a trial of the OX40 agonist ivuxolimab. This sequence joins TRBV5-6 and TRBJ2-7; D gene ambiguous. The CDR3 region is CASSLASRPYEQYF. In nucleotides, the CDR3 is TGTGCCAGCAGCTTGGCCAGTAGGCCCTACGAGCAGTACTTC.